The 23 T cell receptor beta chains below all came from one sample that was sequenced in a study of T cell responses to AZD1222 COVID-19 vaccine. Sequencing used immunoSEQ multiplex PCR; TCRdb keeps in-frame clones, though not all of them. The table has roughly 120,000 clones, 70% to 85% seen once; the top ten hold 5% to 7%. The sequencing here drew on peripheral blood, taken on day 0 of AZD1222 vaccination. All receptors derive from an adult in good health.

The rearrangement joins TRBV11-2 to TRBJ2-7; D possibly corresponds to TRBD2 (7 bases). This CDR3 region has 15 residues. Germline V gene sequence: CDR1 SGHAT, CDR2 FQNNGV. V dropped 3 bases and J dropped 3 bases, with 15 bases sitting between them. CDR3 protein: CASSLFRRGLYEQYF. The CDR3 DNA is TGTGCCAGCAGCTTGTTTCGGCGGGGGCTCTACGAGCAGTACTTC.

The CDR3 loop is CASSQDLARGIYGYTF. The CDR3 DNA sequence: TGCGCCAGCAGCCAAGATCTTGCTCGGGGGATCTATGGCTACACCTTC. The V call is TRBV4-3, the J call TRBJ1-2, with D possibly being TRBD1 (5 bases). V was clipped by 0 bases and J by 4 bases, with 15 bases between them. CDR3 size: 16 residues. Germline CDR1 is LGHNA and CDR2 is YSLEER.

V gene TRBV6-5 combines with J gene TRBJ1-3; D gene unclear. Germline loops: CDR1 MNHEY, CDR2 SVGAGI. V lost 5 bases to trimming and J lost 9 bases, with 11 bases between them. The CDR3 length is 12 residues. The CDR3 coding sequence is TGTGCCAGCAGTAGGGAGCGGAGCACCATATATTTT. Encoded protein: CASSRERSTIYF.

This clone was detected many times. This chain connects TRBV15 to TRBJ2-5; D remains ambiguous. CDR1 and CDR2 from the germline V gene are LNHNV and YYDKDF (reference sequence). The V and J ends lost 3 bases and 7 bases respectively, with 15 bases between them. The CDR3 contains 14 residues. CDR3 residues: CATSRVIGAPTQYF. The CDR3 DNA is TGTGCCACCAGCAGGGTAATCGGAGCCCCGACCCAGTACTTC.

The J gene is TRBJ1-6, the V gene TRBV5-1; D call uncertain. This CDR3 spans 17 amino acids. V shed 4 bases and J shed 3 bases, with 17 bases lying between them. The germline V gene encodes CDR1 SGHRS and CDR2 YFSETQ. In DNA, the CDR3 is TGCGCCAGCAGCCGAGGTCGGGATTGGTTCTATAATTCACCCCTCCACTTT. This codes for CASSRGRDWFYNSPLHF.

The chain combines TRBV6-2 or TRBV6-3 with TRBJ2-7, with D possibly being TRBD1 (6 bases). With 5 bases removed from V and 2 bases from J, the gap between germline ends came to 13 bases. This CDR3 has 14 amino acids. CDR1 MNHEY and CDR2 SVGEGT come from the germline V gene. This chain's CDR3 is CASSKYGTTYEQYF. The CDR3 DNA is TGTGCCAGCAGTAAATACGGGACAACCTACGAGCAGTACTTC.

The chain combines TRBV3-1 (or the pseudogene TRBV3-2) with TRBJ2-2; D might be TRBD2 (5 bases). CDR1 is LGHDT and CDR2 is YNNKEL in the germline V gene (reference sequence). The CDR3 totals 15 residues. The V end lost 5 bases, the J end lost 1 base, and 11 bases lay between the germline ends. The CDR3 DNA reads as TGTGCCAGCAGCACGACTATTCAGAACACCGGGGAGCTGTTTTTT. This encodes CASSTTIQNTGELFF.

The rearrangement uses TRBV6-2 or TRBV6-3 and TRBJ2-1; the D is unclear. The CDR3 length is 11 residues. From germline, CDR1 is MNHEY and CDR2 SVGEGT. V lost 2 bases and J 6 bases, leaving 2 bases between the germline ends. CDR3 sequence reads: CASSYPNEQFF. Written as DNA, the CDR3 is TGTGCCAGCAGTTACCCCAATGAGCAGTTCTTC.

The chain carries TRBV18 and TRBJ2-7; no definite D call. V lost 3 bases, J lost 1 base, and 7 bases lay in between. Germline V gives CDR1 KGHSH, CDR2 LQKENI. The CDR3 consists of 13 residues. The CDR3 region is CASSPPTSYEQYF. CDR3 bases: TGTGCCAGCTCACCGCCCACTTCCTACGAGCAGTACTTC.

The rearrangement joins TRBV5-1 to TRBJ1-4, with a tentative D call TRBD1 (5 bases). The V gene lost 4 bases and the J gene lost 7 bases, with 20 bases spanning the gap. This CDR3 spans 16 amino acids. Germline-derived CDR1 and CDR2 are SGHRS and YFSETQ. The CDR3 region is CASSPDVTARVEKLFF. DNA for the CDR3: TGCGCCAGCAGCCCCGACGTGACAGCTCGGGTTGAAAAACTGTTTTTT.

The rearrangement uses TRBV6-4 and TRBJ2-3; D perhaps matches TRBD1 (6 bases). The CDR3 is 14 residues long. Trimming removed 7 bases at V and 0 bases at J, with 11 bases between. Germline lookup yields CDR1 MRHNA and CDR2 SNTAGT. Here the CDR3 reads CASKETGSTDTQYF. The CDR3 DNA follows: TGTGCCAGCAAGGAGACAGGAAGCACAGATACGCAGTATTTT.

This chain's CDR3 is CTSSQEPLLAVYNEQFF. The CDR3 DNA reads as TGCACCAGCAGCCAAGAGCCCCTCCTAGCGGTCTACAATGAGCAGTTCTTC. The chain links TRBV1 to TRBJ2-1; the table names TRBD2, a call not compared with the DNA. TRBV1 has pseudogene status. The CDR3 has 17 residues.

J is TRBJ2-7 and V is TRBV11-2, with 12 bases identical to TRBD2. Per germline, CDR1 SGHAT and CDR2 FQNNGV. The CDR3 has 15 amino acids. V was clipped by 5 bases and J by 2 bases; unmatched bases: 4. In DNA, the CDR3 is TGTGCCAGCAGCGTAACTAGCGGGGGGCCCTACGAGCAGTACTTC. It specifies CASSVTSGGPYEQYF.

This chain uses TRBV4-2 with TRBJ1-2; D ambiguous. Germline CDR1 is LGHNA and CDR2 is YNFKEQ. This CDR3 spans 15 amino acids. V dropped 1 base and J dropped 4 bases, with 13 bases sitting between them. The CDR3 loop reads CASSQGSEASYGYTF. CDR3 nucleotides: TGTGCCAGCAGCCAAGGCTCGGAGGCGAGCTATGGCTACACCTTC.

This rearrangement joins TRBV2 to TRBJ1-3, with D perhaps matching TRBD1 (5 bases). This CDR3 contains 12 residues. V was trimmed by 7 bases and J by 3 bases, leaving 7 bases between them. Germline V gives CDR1 SNHLY, CDR2 FYNNEI. CDR3 amino acids: CASNRGGNTIYF. CDR3 nucleotides: TGTGCCAGCAATAGGGGTGGAAACACCATATATTTT.

The rearrangement joins TRBV11-2 to TRBJ2-7; perhaps TRBD1 as D (7 bases). The CDR3 contains 14 residues. V was cut by 2 bases and J by 6 bases, with 14 bases left in between. CDR1 and CDR2 (germline): SGHAT, FQNNGV. The CDR3 loop is CASSLLGQGGEQYF. CDR3 bases: TGTGCCAGCAGCTTATTGGGTCAGGGGGGCGAGCAGTACTTC. Full variable domain (remainder filled in from reference TRBV11-2 and TRBJ2-7): EAGVAQSPRYKIIEKRQSVAFWCNPISGHATLYWYQQILGQGPKLLIQFQNNGVVDDSQLPKDRFSAERLKGVDSTLKIQPAKLEDSAVYLCASSLLGQGGEQYFGPGTRLTVT.

The V call is TRBV9, the J call TRBJ1-5; D perhaps matches TRBD1 (6 bases). V lost 3 bases, J lost 6 bases, and 34 bases lay in between. Germline V gene sequence: CDR1 SGDLS, CDR2 YYNGEE. The CDR3 covers 21 residues. The CDR3 spells CASSDRRVGMDRSIAAQPQHF. For the CDR3, the DNA is TGTGCCAGCAGCGACCGTAGGGTTGGGATGGACAGATCGATAGCAGCTCAGCCCCAGCATTTT.

This rearrangement joins TRBV4-2 to TRBJ2-3; D is unclear. CDR3 length: 12 amino acids. The germline V gene encodes CDR1 LGHNA and CDR2 YNFKEQ. V shed 8 bases and J shed 2 bases, with 8 bases lying between them. Written as DNA, the CDR3 is TGTGCCAGCGGCGGAACCACAGATACGCAGTATTTT. Amino acid sequence: CASGGTTDTQYF.

The chain is built from TRBV4-3 and TRBJ1-3; 9 nucleotides agree with TRBD1. Germline V gene data show CDR1 as LGHNA and CDR2 as YSLEER. The CDR3 runs to 15 residues. Losses at the gene ends were 5 bases for V and 2 bases for J; bases not matched to a gene: 4. For the CDR3, the DNA is TGCGCCAGCAGCACAGGGACAGGGCCTGGAAACACCATATATTTT. The encoded protein is CASSTGTGPGNTIYF.

The rearrangement uses TRBV5-4 and TRBJ2-3; D gene ambiguous. V gave up 3 bases and J gave up 1 base, with 9 bases separating them. Per the germline V gene, CDR1 is SGHNT and CDR2 is YYREEE (reference sequence). The CDR3 sequence is 14 residues long. CDR3 sequence (DNA): TGTGCCAGCAGCTCCACTACCCGCACAGATACGCAGTATTTT. It codes for CASSSTTRTDTQYF.

The rearrangement links TRBV27 to TRBJ1-2; D is uncertain. Germline loops: CDR1 MNHEY, CDR2 SMNVEV (reference sequence). Trimming removed 5 bases from V and 4 bases from J, with 11 bases in between. The CDR3 runs to 13 residues. Here the CDR3 reads CASSAPTGYGYTF. CDR3 DNA: TGTGCCAGCAGTGCGCCGACGGGCTATGGCTACACCTTC.

This chain links TRBV4-1 with TRBJ2-3; 9 nucleotides agree with TRBD1. The CDR3 covers 18 residues. The V and J ends lost 4 bases and 4 bases, in that order; junction bases with no gene match: 15. Germline assignment: CDR1 MGHRA and CDR2 YSYEKL. In nucleotides, the CDR3 is TGCGCCAGCAGCCTCATCGGACAGGGGTGGGATGGGGCAGATACGCAGTATTTT. Its protein product is CASSLIGQGWDGADTQYF.

The chain uses TRBV7-9 and TRBJ2-7; 7 bases fit TRBD1. This CDR3 is built from 15 residues. V shed 4 bases and J 3 bases; nucleotides not matched to a gene: 9. CDR1 and CDR2 (germline): SEHNR, FQNEAQ (reference sequence). The CDR3 here is CASSSIRDSNYEQYF. The CDR3 DNA reads as TGTGCCAGCAGCTCAATCCGGGACAGCAACTACGAGCAGTACTTC. The full variable domain, rest sourced from reference TRBV7-9 and TRBJ2-7, is DTGVSQNPRHKITKRGQNVTFRCDPISEHNRLYWYRQTLGQGPEFLTYFQNEAQLEKSRLLSDRFSAERPKGSFSTLEIQRTEQGDSAMYLCASSSIRDSNYEQYFGPGTRLTVT.